A single sample is the source of the 22 T cell receptor beta chains below, sequenced in a study of Ad26.COV2.S vaccination and SARS-CoV-2 variants. Treatment in this sample: some 19 received Ad26.COV2.S at low or high dose, single or two shots; about five received placebo; per-sample allocation not given. Repertoires come from day 63 after the first vaccine or placebo injection. TCRdb's copy holds only in-frame clones and misses some; the assay was immunoSEQ multiplex PCR. The sample records hundreds of thousands of clones, 89% being singletons. Specimen: peripheral blood, collected in a trial of Ad26.COV2.S vaccine versus placebo. These receptors came from a person aged 18 to 59 who received the Ad26.COV2.S COVID-19 vaccine or a placebo.

The rearrangement links TRBV30 to TRBJ1-5; D is unresolved. Trimming took 1 base from V and 3 from J, leaving 7 bases between them. The CDR3 is made up of 13 amino acids. Germline CDR1 and CDR2: GTSNPN and SVGIG (reference sequence). The CDR3 coding sequence is TGTGCCTGGAGTGCGGAACCCAATCAGCCCCAGCATTTT. This encodes CAWSAEPNQPQHF.

The J gene is TRBJ1-5, the V gene TRBV6-5; D is uncertain. CDR1 and CDR2 (germline): MNHEY, SVGAGI. The CDR3 is 14 amino acids. V was pared by 0 bases and J by 2 bases, with 5 bases between. CDR3 sequence (DNA): TGTGCCAGCAGTTACTCTACACGCAATCAGCCCCAGCATTTT. Its translation: CASSYSTRNQPQHF.

This chain uses TRBV7-2 with TRBJ2-1, with D perhaps given as TRBD1 or TRBD2 (6 bases each). The V end lost 1 base, the J end lost 1 base, and 17 bases lay between the germline ends. In germline, CDR1 is SGHTA, CDR2 FQGNSA. There are 18 residues in the CDR3. The CDR3 is CASSLVGSGALSYNEQFF. CDR3 nucleotides: TGTGCCAGCAGCTTAGTCGGGTCGGGGGCACTATCCTACAATGAGCAGTTCTTC.

V is TRBV7-8 and J is TRBJ2-1; possible D gene TRBD2, 6 bases. The germline gives CDR1 SGHVS, CDR2 FQNEAQ. The V end lost 4 bases, the J end lost 7 bases, and 20 bases lay between the germline ends. The CDR3 is made up of 16 amino acids. The CDR3 DNA follows: TGTGCCAGCAGCTCGAGACCTTACGGGAGCGGTAATGAGCAGTTCTTC. Protein sequence: CASSSRPYGSGNEQFF.

V is TRBV27 and J is TRBJ2-5, with TRBD2 matching over 10 bases. The CDR3 spans 18 residues. Trimming at V came to 8 bases and at J to 2 bases, leaving 17 bases not matched to a gene. The germline V gene has CDR1 MNHEY and CDR2 SMNVEV (reference sequence). The CDR3 is CASAYRGSGRISQETQYF. The CDR3 region has the DNA TGTGCCAGCGCATATCGGGGTAGCGGGAGGATTTCACAAGAGACCCAGTACTTC.

This clone came up once. The chain couples TRBV5-8 to TRBJ2-7; 7 bases are shared with TRBD1. This CDR3 comprises 14 residues. Germline V gives CDR1 SGHTS, CDR2 YDEGEE. V shed 3 bases, J shed 1 base, and the junction held 4 bases outside the gene matches. The CDR3 loop reads CASSYGTVSYEQYF. In DNA form, the CDR3 reads TGTGCCAGCAGCTACGGGACAGTATCCTACGAGCAGTACTTC.

The V gene is TRBV29-1, the J gene TRBJ1-3; 7 positions agree with TRBD1. The CDR3 is 14 residues long. CDR1 is SQVTM and CDR2 is ANQGSEA in the germline V gene. The junction had 8 bases not matched to a gene; V was cut back by 7 bases and J by 2 bases. CDR3 amino acids: CSARGGGPGNTIYF. The CDR3 DNA reads TGCAGCGCCCGCGGAGGGGGCCCTGGAAACACCATATATTTT.

The chain uses TRBV14 and TRBJ2-1; 9 nucleotides agree with TRBD2. CDR1 and CDR2 (germline): SGHDN, FVKESK. The J segment lost 9 bases and the V segment lost 6 bases, leaving 15 bases of the junction unmatched. This CDR3 region has 16 residues. Written as DNA, the CDR3 is TGTGCCAGCAGTGACGTAGGCGGGAGGGCCACACGTGAGCAGTTCTTC. Translating gives CASSDVGGRATREQFF.

V and J are TRBV30 and TRBJ1-5; D not certain. This CDR3 is 14 amino acids long. Germline V CDR1 and CDR2: GTSNPN, SVGIG (reference sequence). The V end was cut by 0 bases, the J end by 6 bases, with 12 bases between. The CDR3 DNA is TGTGCCTGGAGTGTATGGAACAGAGGTCAGCCCCAGCATTTT. This sequence encodes CAWSVWNRGQPQHF. Complete variable domain (other parts from reference TRBV30 and TRBJ1-5): SQTIHQWPATLVQPVGSPLSLECTVEGTSNPNLYWYRQAAGRGLQLLFYSVGIGQISSEVPQNLSASRPQDRQFILSSKKLLLSDSGFYLCAWSVWNRGQPQHFGDGTRLSIL.

The V gene is TRBV10-1, the J gene TRBJ2-2; the D gene could be TRBD1 or TRBD2 (5 bases each). Germline V gene sequence: CDR1 WNHNN, CDR2 SYGVQD (reference sequence). Trimming removed 10 bases at V and 2 bases at J, with 14 bases between. This CDR3 is built from 14 residues. The CDR3 sequence is CATSRDPNTGELFF. CDR3 bases: TGCGCCACCTCACGGGACCCAAACACCGGGGAGCTGTTTTTT.

This chain connects TRBV7-2 to TRBJ2-7; perhaps TRBD2 as D (7 bases). The V end lost 6 bases, the J end lost 5 bases, and 17 bases lay between the germline ends. The CDR3 runs to 14 residues. The germline V gene encodes CDR1 SGHTA and CDR2 FQGNSA. The CDR3 region is CASSSRGANDEQYF. In nucleotides, the CDR3 is TGTGCCAGCAGTTCCCGGGGGGCGAACGACGAGCAGTACTTC. Full variable domain (remainder filled in from reference TRBV7-2 and TRBJ2-7): GAGVSQSPSNKVTEKGKDVELRCDPISGHTALYWYRQSLGQGLEFLIYFQGNSAPDKSGLPSDRFSAERTGGSVSTLTIQRTQQEDSAVYLCASSSRGANDEQYFGPGTRLTVT.

This clone has just one count. The V gene is TRBV9, the J gene TRBJ2-7, with TRBD2 matching over 9 bases. The germline V gene has CDR1 SGDLS and CDR2 YYNGEE. The CDR3 is made up of 17 amino acids. Germline trimming cut 0 bases from V and 0 bases from J; bases unmatched to any gene: 7. The CDR3 loop reads CASSVAWRLADSYEQYF. The CDR3 DNA sequence: TGTGCCAGCAGCGTAGCTTGGCGACTAGCGGACTCCTACGAGCAGTACTTC. The complete variable domain, with remaining parts taken from reference TRBV9 and TRBJ2-7, reads DSGVTQTPKHLITATGQRVTLRCSPRSGDLSVYWYQQSLDQGLQFLIQYYNGEERAKGNILERFSAQQFPDLHSELNLSSLELGDSALYFCASSVAWRLADSYEQYFGPGTRLTVT.

This clone has just one count. The V call is TRBV19, the J call TRBJ2-7, with a weak D call TRBD2 (5 bases). The CDR3 is 14 residues long. V lost 3 bases to trimming and J lost 6 bases, with 15 bases between them. Germline values: CDR1 LNHDA, CDR2 SQIVND (reference sequence). Here the CDR3 DNA reads TGTGCCAGTAGTATTGCCAGCCCCCGGGGCGAGCAGTACTTC. It translates to CASSIASPRGEQYF.

This chain joins TRBV3-1 (or the pseudogene TRBV3-2) and TRBJ2-7; 10 nucleotides align to TRBD2. V gave up 6 bases and J gave up 2 bases; unmatched junction bases: 4. The CDR3 has 14 residues. Germline CDR1 reads LGHDT; CDR2 reads YNNKEL (reference sequence). CDR3 sequence (DNA): TGTGCCAGCAGGCTTACTAGCGGGGCCTACGAGCAGTACTTC. Translating it yields CASRLTSGAYEQYF.

The chain uses TRBV11-3 and TRBJ2-7, with TRBD2 identical over 9 bases. Per germline, CDR1 SGHNT and CDR2 YENEEA. The CDR3 is 13 amino acids. The trim removed 4 bases at V and 7 bases at J, leaving 5 bases unmatched. The CDR3 DNA sequence: TGTGCCAGCAGCTCTATTGCGGGGGGGGAGCAGTACTTC. Translated: CASSSIAGGEQYF.

This chain connects TRBV30 to TRBJ2-1; 10 bases line up with TRBD2. The V gene end was trimmed by 0 bases and the J gene end by 6 bases; junction bases not matched to a gene: 5. Per germline, CDR1 GTSNPN and CDR2 SVGIG (reference sequence). The CDR3 totals 15 residues. CDR3 nucleotides: TGTGCCTGGAGTGTACACAGCGGGAGGGCCAATGAGCAGTTCTTC. Amino acid sequence: CAWSVHSGRANEQFF.

The rearrangement links TRBV18 to TRBJ2-7; 7 bases line up with TRBD2. CDR1 KGHSH and CDR2 LQKENI come from the germline V gene. The CDR3 totals 15 residues. The V segment lost 0 bases and the J segment 7 bases; nucleotides outside the gene matches: 9. The CDR3 coding sequence is TGTGCCAGCTCACCACCGGGAGGGGCAGCGGGGGAGCAGTACTTC. It is translated as CASSPPGGAAGEQYF.

The chain couples TRBV27 to TRBJ1-2, with D possibly being TRBD1 (5 bases). Trimming cost V 4 bases and J 4 bases, with 16 bases left between them. The CDR3 runs 15 residues. Germline V gene data show CDR1 as MNHEY and CDR2 as SMNVEV (reference sequence). CDR3 DNA: TGTGCCAGCAGTTACCAGGGCAGGGCCCCCTATGGCTACACCTTC. Protein product: CASSYQGRAPYGYTF.

The rearrangement uses TRBV6-2 or TRBV6-3 and TRBJ1-2, with D hard to call. Germline V gene data show CDR1 as MNHEY and CDR2 as SVGEGT. This CDR3 region has 13 residues. Trimming left V 5 bases short and J 1 base short, with 8 bases between. CDR3 protein: CASSPDRNYGYTF. The CDR3 nucleotides read TGTGCCAGCAGTCCCGACCGTAACTATGGCTACACCTTC.

This clone has a handful of counts. V and J are TRBV19 and TRBJ2-2, with TRBD2 matching 13 bases. J gave up 0 bases and V 2 bases, and 3 bases lay outside the gene matches. The CDR3 is 18 amino acids. Germline CDR1 is LNHDA and CDR2 is SQIVND (reference sequence). The CDR3 nucleotides read TGTGCCAGTAGTATACCGGGACTAGCGGGACCGAACACCGGGGAGCTGTTTTTT. Translation gives CASSIPGLAGPNTGELFF.

This rearrangement joins TRBV10-3 to TRBJ2-3, with a possible D match to TRBD2 (7 bases). There are 15 residues in the CDR3. Between the trimmed V and J ends, which lost 6 bases and 2 bases, there was a span of 15 bases. Germline V CDR1 and CDR2: ENHRY, SYGVKD. CDR3 in amino acids: CAISRGGAITDTQYF. DNA for the CDR3: TGTGCCATCAGCCGTGGGGGGGCGATCACAGATACGCAGTATTTT.

The chain has TRBV7-2 and TRBJ2-2; weak D call: TRBD1 (6 bases). CDR1 is SGHTA, CDR2 FQGNSA, per germline. V was trimmed by 4 bases and J by 2 bases, leaving 11 bases between them. The CDR3 is made up of 15 amino acids. This CDR3 reads CASSSYRENTGELFF. Written as DNA, the CDR3 is TGTGCCAGCAGCTCCTACAGGGAAAACACCGGGGAGCTGTTTTTT.